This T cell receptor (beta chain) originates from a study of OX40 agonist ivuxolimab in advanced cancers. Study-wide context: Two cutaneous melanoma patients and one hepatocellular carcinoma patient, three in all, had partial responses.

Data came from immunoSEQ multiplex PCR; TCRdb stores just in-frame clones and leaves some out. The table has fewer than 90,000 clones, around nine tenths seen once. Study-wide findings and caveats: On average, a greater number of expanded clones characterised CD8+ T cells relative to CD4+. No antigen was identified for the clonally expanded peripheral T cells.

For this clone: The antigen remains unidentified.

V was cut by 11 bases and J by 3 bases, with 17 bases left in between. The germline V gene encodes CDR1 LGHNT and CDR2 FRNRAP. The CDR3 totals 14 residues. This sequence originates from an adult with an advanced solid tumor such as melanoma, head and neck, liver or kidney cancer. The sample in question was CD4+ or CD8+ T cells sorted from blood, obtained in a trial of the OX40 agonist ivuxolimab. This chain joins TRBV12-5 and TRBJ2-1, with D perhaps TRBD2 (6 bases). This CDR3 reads CASSAGGDYNEQFF. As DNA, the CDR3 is TGTGCTTCGTCAGCGGGCGGAGACTACAATGAGCAGTTCTTC.